What follows describes a single TCR beta chain. The antigen remains undetermined. The data originate from a study of cytomegalovirus exposure and HLA in healthy donors. Study overall: Earlier, 180 million or so T cells were analyzed, and 117 million unique TCR beta sequences were found among them.

General study findings and limits: Fewer N-insertions than the approximately 680-donor mean were reportedly shown by an Asian-associated ancestry cluster in a later analysis. A link between a missense DCLRE1C variant and TCR beta V- and J-gene trimming emerged from a later analysis. Among TCR beta chains of equal frequency, HLA-associated ones were more clonally expanded in a later analysis.

PCR used 60 Vbeta primers and 13 Jbeta primers. Repertoires were generated with immunoSEQ multiplex PCR, while TCRdb's copy carries only in-frame clones and drops some. Of about 180,000 clones listed, roughly 82% are singletons. The clonotype was recovered from a man aged 40-50 years in good health and CMV-seronegative. The specimen was PBMCs.

CDR3 residues: CASTLLAGGSDTQYF. CDR3 DNA sequence: TGTGCCAGCACCCTCCTAGCGGGGGGGAGTGATACGCAGTATTTT. The V call is TRBV19, the J call TRBJ2-3; 12 bases fit TRBD2. The CDR3 runs to 15 residues. Per the germline V gene, CDR1 is LNHDA and CDR2 is SQIVND (reference sequence). The J segment lost 6 bases and the V segment lost 9 bases, leaving 10 bases of the junction unmatched.